This T cell receptor (beta chain) was retrieved from a study of T cell responses to AZD1222 COVID-19 vaccine. Whole-study results and caveats: Among the donors, most were white British and more were female, and clonal diversity was possibly underestimated. After the peak T cell response, and only then, were repertoires sampled.

Worth noting for this clone: Its antigen is currently unknown.

Assay: immunoSEQ multiplex PCR; the TCRdb copy retains only in-frame clones and omits some. Among 150,000 or so clones listed, 75% to 90% were seen once. Germline assignment: CDR1 SNHLY and CDR2 FYNNEI. V was cut by 7 bases and J by 2 bases, with 10 bases left in between. This CDR3 has 13 residues. The sample consisted of peripheral blood, taken after recovery from COVID-19. This TCR was recovered from an adult who had recovered from COVID-19. This rearrangement joins TRBV2 to TRBJ2-3, with unresolved D. In DNA form, the CDR3 reads TGTGCCAGCAACCAATTCCTCACAGATACGCAGTATTTT. Translation: CASNQFLTDTQYF.